These 20 T cell receptor beta chains share one sample of origin, sequenced in a study of identical twins. TCRdb re-called the 5' RACE reads through MiXCR, storing one row per CDR3 protein. The table includes some 690,000 distinct CDR3 sequences, around 21% detected once. Another study also made use of these data, one on T cells expressing NK-cell markers.

Source material: PBMCs. Receptors originate from a woman aged 18-29 years in good health.

The rearrangement links TRBV9 to TRBJ2-1, with TRBD2 matching over 14 bases. With V trimmed by 3 bases and J by 15 bases, 8 bases remained unmatched. The germline V gene encodes CDR1 SGDLS and CDR2 YYNGEE. This CDR3 contains 14 residues. This CDR3 is CASSARTSGGPGFF. As DNA, the CDR3 is TGTGCCAGCAGCGCCAGGACTAGCGGGGGGCCAGGGTTCTTC. Drawing the rest from reference TRBV9 and TRBJ2-1, the complete variable domain is DSGVTQTPKHLITATGQRVTLRCSPRSGDLSVYWYQQSLDQGLQFLIQYYNGEERAKGNILERFSAQQFPDLHSELNLSSLELGDSALYFCASSARTSGGPGFFGPGTRLTVL.

This clonotype has at least ten counts. The rearrangement uses TRBV7-9 and TRBJ1-2; D unclear. V was trimmed by 1 base and J by 6 bases, leaving 9 bases between them. Germline V CDR1 and CDR2: SEHNR, FQNEAQ (reference sequence). The CDR3 length is 13 residues. The CDR3 bases are TGTGCCAGCAGCTTAGTCGGGGTGGATGGCTACACCTTC. Its protein product is CASSLVGVDGYTF.

This clonotype appeared a few times. The V call is TRBV4-3, the J call TRBJ2-7; 11 nucleotides agree with TRBD2. V lost 0 bases and J lost 6; bases outside the gene matches: 4. CDR1 is LGHNA, CDR2 YSLEER, per germline. The CDR3 extends over 15 amino acids. DNA for the CDR3: TGCGCCAGCAGCCAAGATCTAGCGGGAGGTTTCGAGCAGTACTTC. Its protein is CASSQDLAGGFEQYF.

This clonotype was recorded many times. This chain links TRBV29-1 with TRBJ1-1; 10 positions agree with TRBD1. The CDR3 runs to 18 residues. V dropped 1 base and J dropped 5; count of bases not matched to a gene: 16. Germline loops: CDR1 SQVTM, CDR2 ANQGSEA. CDR3 sequence (DNA): TGCAGCGTTGAAGTGATGGGACAGGGGTGGATTGGGGGGACTGAAGCTTTCTTT. It encodes CSVEVMGQGWIGGTEAFF.

The gene calls are TRBV7-3 and TRBJ2-1, with 7 bases fitting TRBD2. V was pared by 8 bases and J by 3 bases, with 4 bases of the junction left unmatched. The CDR3 is 13 residues long. The germline gives CDR1 SGHTA, CDR2 FQGTGA. The CDR3 region is CASGGDYYNEQFF. The CDR3 DNA follows: TGTGCCAGCGGGGGGGACTACTACAATGAGCAGTTCTTC.

The rearrangement links TRBV5-1 to TRBJ1-4; D remains unclear. Trimming cost V 4 bases and J 7 bases, with 11 bases left between them. CDR3 length equals 13 residues. The germline V gene has CDR1 SGHRS and CDR2 YFSETQ. The CDR3 here is CASSGFLGEKLFF. CDR3 DNA: TGCGCCAGCAGCGGGTTCCTTGGTGAAAAACTGTTTTTT.

This clonotype was recorded a few times. The chain carries TRBV12-3 or TRBV12-4 and TRBJ1-1; D unresolved. V lost 8 bases and J 6 bases, leaving 13 bases between the germline ends. The CDR3 sequence is 12 residues long. The CDR3 is CASRSASAEAFF. The CDR3 DNA sequence: TGTGCCAGCCGGTCCGCGAGCGCTGAAGCTTTCTTT.

This clonotype appeared a few times. This chain links TRBV6-2 or TRBV6-3 with TRBJ2-1, with D unresolved. The V end lost 4 bases, the J end lost 7 bases, and 14 bases lay between the germline ends. Germline CDR1 is MNHEY and CDR2 is SVGEGT. The CDR3 sequence is 14 residues long. The CDR3 loop is CASSLDSVRNEQFF. The CDR3 DNA sequence: TGTGCCAGCAGTTTAGATTCCGTGAGGAATGAGCAGTTCTTC.

In this sample, this clonotype turned up a few times. The chain uses TRBV20-1 and TRBJ2-7, with 9 bases that match TRBD2. CDR1 and CDR2 from the germline V gene are DFQATT and SNEGSKA (reference sequence). There are 13 residues in the CDR3. V lost 7 bases and J lost 0; bases outside the gene matches: 4. The CDR3 region is CSGKLAGSYEQYF. In DNA form, the CDR3 reads TGCAGTGGAAAACTAGCGGGCTCCTACGAGCAGTACTTC.

The V and J genes are TRBV6-1 and TRBJ2-5; 7 bases agree with TRBD1. With V trimmed by 2 bases and J by 5 bases, 5 bases remained unmatched. Germline values: CDR1 MNHNS, CDR2 SASEGT. CDR3 length: 14 amino acids. The CDR3 sequence: CASSEKGAHETQYF. As DNA, the CDR3 is TGTGCCAGCAGTGAAAAGGGGGCTCATGAGACCCAGTACTTC.

This clonotype occurred a few times. This chain uses TRBV9 with TRBJ2-1; TRBD2 matches 12 bases. The trim removed 1 base at V and 4 bases at J, leaving 6 bases unmatched. The germline gives CDR1 SGDLS, CDR2 YYNGEE. CDR3 length: 17 residues. This chain's CDR3 is CASSVSRTSGMYNEQFF. The CDR3 nucleotides read TGTGCCAGCAGCGTATCCAGGACTAGCGGGATGTACAATGAGCAGTTCTTC. Combining the CDR3 with reference TRBV9 and TRBJ2-1 gives the whole variable domain DSGVTQTPKHLITATGQRVTLRCSPRSGDLSVYWYQQSLDQGLQFLIQYYNGEERAKGNILERFSAQQFPDLHSELNLSSLELGDSALYFCASSVSRTSGMYNEQFFGPGTRLTVL.

The genes are TRBV6-5 and TRBJ2-1; D not resolved. V lost 2 bases and J lost 12, with 8 bases in between. Germline V gene lookup returns CDR1 MNHEY and CDR2 SVGAGI. The length of the CDR3 is 11 residues. In nucleotides, the CDR3 is TGTGCCAGCAGTTACCCCGGCGGGCAGTTCTTC. It translates to CASSYPGGQFF.

At least ten counts were recorded for this clonotype. The CDR3 DNA is TGTGCCAGCAGCTTAGCGAGGCTCACCACCGGGGAGCTGTTTTTT. Amino acid sequence: CASSLARLTTGELFF. The chain joins TRBV7-2 to TRBJ2-2; D is ambiguous. CDR3 size: 15 residues. V gave up 0 bases and J gave up 4 bases, with 9 bases separating them. Germline V gene lookup returns CDR1 SGHTA and CDR2 FQGNSA. The whole variable domain, filled in from reference TRBV7-2 and TRBJ2-2, reads GAGVSQSPSNKVTEKGKDVELRCDPISGHTALYWYRQSLGQGLEFLIYFQGNSAPDKSGLPSDRFSAERTGGSVSTLTIQRTQQEDSAVYLCASSLARLTTGELFFGEGSRLTVL.

The chain uses TRBV20-1 and TRBJ2-7; D unclear. Trimming shortened V by 6 bases and J by 3 bases, and 12 bases separated the two germline ends. CDR1 and CDR2 (germline): DFQATT, SNEGSKA (reference sequence). This CDR3 comprises 12 residues. CDR3 protein: CSAPAQNYEQYF. For the CDR3, the DNA is TGCAGTGCCCCGGCGCAAAACTACGAGCAGTACTTC.

A few counts support this clonotype. The chain is built from TRBV11-2 and TRBJ2-5, with 7 bases identical to TRBD2. CDR1 and CDR2 from the germline V gene are SGHAT and FQNNGV. V lost 5 bases, J lost 4 bases, and 7 bases stayed unmatched. This CDR3 is built from 14 residues. The CDR3 is CASSPALATETQYF. CDR3 nucleotide sequence: TGTGCCAGCAGCCCAGCACTAGCGACAGAGACCCAGTACTTC.

The V and J genes are TRBV5-1 and TRBJ2-3; D not certain. V was shortened by 4 bases and J by 5 bases, with 11 bases between the two germline ends. The CDR3 runs 13 residues. CDR1 SGHRS and CDR2 YFSETQ come from the germline V gene. DNA for the CDR3: TGCGCCAGCAGCCCCCCCTTGGTAGATACGCAGTATTTT. Translated: CASSPPLVDTQYF.

This clonotype showed up many times. The V call is TRBV29-1, the J call TRBJ1-3, with D uncertain. V lost 5 bases and J 1 base, leaving 6 bases between the germline ends. Germline V gives CDR1 SQVTM, CDR2 ANQGSEA. The CDR3 is made up of 12 amino acids. The CDR3 here is CSVRGSGNTIYF. CDR3 DNA sequence: TGCAGCGTTCGAGGATCTGGAAACACCATATATTTT. Complete variable domain (other parts from reference TRBV29-1 and TRBJ1-3): SAVISQKPSRDICQRGTSLTIQCQVDSQVTMMFWYRQQPGQSLTLIATANQGSEATYESGFVIDKFPISRPNLTFSTLTVSNMSPEDSSIYLCSVRGSGNTIYFGEGSWLTVV.

The chain combines TRBV12-3 or TRBV12-4 with TRBJ1-5; D unclear. The CDR3 has 15 amino acids. V was cut by 3 bases and J by 2 bases, with 11 bases left in between. Written as DNA, the CDR3 is TGTGCCAGCAGTTTTGGACCCGGGGGCAATCAGCCCCAGCATTTT. This encodes CASSFGPGGNQPQHF.

The chain employs TRBV5-1 and TRBJ2-3; the match to TRBD1 covers 8 bases. Germline CDR1 SGHRS, CDR2 YFSETQ. J lost 4 bases, V lost 5 bases, and 6 bases had no gene match. This CDR3 has 14 residues. DNA of the CDR3: TGCGCCAGCAGTCCTTCGACAGGGGCAGATACGCAGTATTTT. Encoded protein: CASSPSTGADTQYF.

The chain couples TRBV27 to TRBJ2-1; 9 bases align to TRBD1. From germline, CDR1 is MNHEY and CDR2 SMNVEV (reference sequence). CDR3 length: 17 residues. J gave up 2 bases and V 5 bases, and 10 bases lay outside the gene matches. The CDR3 sequence is CASSMGPGQGPYNEQFF. The CDR3 DNA follows: TGTGCCAGCAGTATGGGACCGGGACAGGGCCCCTACAATGAGCAGTTCTTC.